This T cell receptor (beta chain) was identified in a study of CD4 T cells in relation to SARS-CoV-2 and coronaviruses. The V end was cut by 3 bases, the J end by 4 bases, with 10 bases between. The CDR3 has 13 amino acids. Germline CDR1 SGHTA, CDR2 FQGTGA. Before the COVID-19 pandemic, during about 2010-2018, CD4+ T cells were taken from unexposed donors. The cells were cultured for about ten days before CD4+ T cells were isolated. This clone has a handful of counts. No antigen is known for it. Clones were sequenced by immunoSEQ multiplex PCR, and TCRdb holds only the in-frame ones, with some missing. The sample yields about 12,000 clones, roughly 80% seen once.

The chain recombines TRBV7-3 with TRBJ2-7; no clear D gene. This receptor was identified in a human donor in good health. Sequencing was carried out using CD4+ T cells from PBMCs, cultured in vitro. The CDR3 DNA reads as TGTGCCAGCAGCTTCTCCCCCACTTACGAGCAGTACTTC. Its translation: CASSFSPTYEQYF.